This TCR beta chain was identified in a study of cytomegalovirus exposure and HLA in healthy donors (dated by TCRdb to 2016 to 2017). Looking at the study overall: An earlier analysis of 587 of the donors reported over 250 Gb of sequence data and around 120 million unique TCR beta sequences obtained from about 200 million T cells. A separate validation cohort of 90 to 150 different subjects was used in addition to the roughly 700-subject first cohort. On average, about 240,000 unique TCR beta nucleotide sequences were sequenced per donor among a few hundred genotyped donors of the cohort, with about 17% of those sequences being non-productive. The later analysis used no new phenotypic data to find candidate immune exposures, relying instead on TCR beta sequences and their occurrence across donors. Roughly 5 DR-DQ haplotypes were treated as single units for association and clustering because of strong linkage in the cohort. Of the roughly 400 genotyped donors, approximately 81% were placed in the genetic ancestry cluster associated with self-reported Caucasian donors. Using immunosequencing, the study profiled T cell repertoires from 550 to 750 subjects and related those repertoires to cytomegalovirus serostatus. To decide whether each TCR beta V gene segment behaved as functional or pseudogenic, an earlier analysis of approximately 590 of the donors relied on high-throughput TCR beta sequencing. HLA typing covered class I and class II loci at four-digit resolution. Every discovery cohort repertoire had been produced on one sequencing platform. Typing coverage varied by locus: roughly 620-640 donors for A, B, C, DRB1 and DQB1; more than 500 for DQA1; around 610 for DPA1; approximately 450 for DPB1. A later analysis re-analyzed previously published TCR beta repertoires from 500 to 700 donors and added high-resolution HLA genotyping to study TCR occurrence patterns. High-throughput TCR immunosequencing, statistical association of individual TCRs with disease status, and machine learning were combined to predict cytomegalovirus infection status. The study was designed to test whether signatures of past pathogen exposure could be identified by cataloging public T cell receptors. Donor age, sex, ethnicity and CMV serostatus were collected together with the repertoire data. An early release that covered some 640 HLA-typed donors contained about 300 gigabases of sequencing data and 65 million to 100 million unique TCR sequences. In a later genetic analysis, genome-wide SNP genotypes for about 65% of the 666 donors were used, and that subset was treated as a discovery cohort.

Beyond this particular receptor, the publication reports: Because HLA typing was unavailable for some donors at each locus, only the typed subset was used in association tests. Linkage disequilibrium might explain the correlated functional status among segregating V segments, but an unknown experimental factor could not be ruled out. In this cohort, only TCR beta chains were sequenced, and detectable features were limited by the absence of alpha or paired-chain data. The authors suggested that the approach could potentially be generalized to other disease states and immunological phenotypes. A cluster of highly shared sequence variants was judged likely to be a technical artifact of the sequencing pipeline. A later analysis found that most CMV-associated TCR beta chains appeared HLA-restricted, with HLA associations seemingly driven largely by CMV exposure. A total of 150 to 200 TCR beta chains were listed by the study as associated with cytomegalovirus. While some public TCRs were present in many individuals, most TCR sequences turned up only very rarely across donors. When HLA alleles, especially DR and DQ, strongly co-occurred, attributing TCR associations to individual alleles was difficult. V-gene and J-gene trimming of TCR beta chains was associated with a missense DCLRE1C variant in a later genetic analysis, and the association was replicated in an independent cohort. Over 15 rarely observed V segments, including chromosome 9 orphons, were excluded from the earlier analysis of about 610 of the donors because counts were too low. Cytomegalovirus status was reported to be diagnosed by the classifier with high specificity and sensitivity in both the original and validation cohorts. Some IMGT-functional V segments, including TRBV6-2 and TRBV6-3, could not be distinguished by the 87-base-pair reads and were therefore excluded. Three of the identified cytomegalovirus-associated TCR beta chains were confirmed in vitro to be specific for cytomegalovirus antigens. In a later analysis, HLA-associated TCR beta chains showed more clonal expansion and lower generation probabilities than non-associated chains that were equally common. Presence/absence analyses assumed roughly uniform sequencing depth across donors, an assumption that may not hold. Several of the top co-occurrence clusters appeared to be linked to parvovirus B19, influenza, CMV and Epstein-Barr virus, according to a later analysis. In a later analysis, some 18,000 TCR beta sequences were associated with specific HLA alleles at a false discovery rate of 0.05. A further reported finding was that TCR beta sequences accurately predicted the HLA-A and HLA-B alleles for most subjects in the first cohort. According to a later analysis, TCR association rates differed among HLA loci, with DRB1 alleles showing the most associated TCRs and HLA-C alleles showing the fewest. Compared with the approximately 670-donor mean, donors in an Asian-associated ancestry cluster had fewer N-insertions in productive TCRs, according to a later genetic analysis. Immune exposure information for the cohort was limited to CMV serostatus. Broadly in line with IMGT annotations, most TCR beta V segments showed up in productive rearrangements about 90% or about 30% of the time in an earlier analysis of roughly 590 of the donors.

The CDR3 measures 13 amino acids from cysteine to phenylalanine. This entry keeps only the CDR3 DNA: 39 bases, framed from base 1. At the junction V is shortened by 11 bases and J by 7 bases; bases outside the gene matches: 12. CDR1 MNHNS and CDR2 SASEGT are derived from the germline V gene. Library generation was performed with the immunoSEQ multiplex PCR assay. The multiplex PCR relied on a mix of 60 forward primers for TCR Vbeta segments and 13 reverse primers for TCR Jbeta segments. Amplification of the CDR3 region of rearranged TCR beta genes was performed with a multiplex PCR assay on genomic DNA. Amplified TCR beta libraries were sequenced as 87-base-pair reads on the Illumina HiSeq System. The original pipeline was this. In a later analysis, tens of millions of unique TCR beta chains were counted across the roughly 670 repertoires, and roughly 10 million of these chains were shared by at least two donors. Raw reads were error-corrected and collapsed into unique sequences by a nearest-neighbor algorithm in which closely related sequences were merged to remove PCR and sequencing errors. To assign V, D and J gene segments, CDR3 sequences were aligned to IMGT reference sequences. For a sequence to be retained, a match of at least six nucleotides was required to both a V gene segment and a J gene segment. A rearrangement was called productive if the CDR3 had no stop codons and remained in frame with V and J, and every other rearrangement was called non-productive. CDR3 was defined according to IMGT convention as the region running from the second conserved V-encoded cysteine to the conserved J-encoded phenylalanine. The earlier analysis of about 610 of the donors excluded sequences that lacked an unambiguous match to a single V gene segment. In an earlier analysis of several hundred of the donors, V segments were called functional above 56.7% productive rearrangements and were called segregating when the between-donor standard deviation exceeded 5%. A statistical classification framework was developed to diagnose cytomegalovirus status using the catalog of TCR beta chain sequences. In a later analysis, TCR nucleotide sequences were compared against IMGT/GENE-DB human TR gene sequences so that V and J genes could be assigned. A later analysis assigned CDR3 sequences and most-parsimonious VDJ recombination scenarios with the TCRdist pipeline. In a later analysis, each TCR beta chain was defined by its CDR3 amino acid sequence together with its V-gene family, and reads without a unique V-gene family were excluded. A later analysis removed several hundred highly shared, low-generation-probability nucleotide sequences to deal with suspected cross-contamination and a sequencing artifact. For each public chain, a later analysis derived a clonal expansion index from normalized ranks of inferred template counts within each repertoire. A later analysis computed generation probabilities with a VDJ recombination model fitted to out-of-frame rearrangements, and checked the results against IGoR. A later analysis scored TCR-TCR, TCR-HLA and TCR-CMV co-occurrence with hypergeometric tests, applying a repertoire-size bias correction to TCR pairs. To estimate false discovery rates, a later analysis permuted the HLA or CMV assignments 20 times. A later analysis grouped co-occurring TCRs with DBSCAN, adding TCRdist sequence similarity when clustering within HLA-allele-positive subsets. Repertoires with fewer than 30,000 or more than 120,000 public chains, plus five repertoires with anomalous nucleotide sharing, were excluded from co-occurrence clustering. TCRdb retrieved this table from immuneACCESS and kept in-frame rearrangements only. Not all clones are present; in checked studies, unresolved V genes account for under half, and no reason is known for the remainder. That table gives V, J and clone size, and the DNA gave D and trimming. The sample contains 150,000 to 200,000 clones, 70% to 90% of them found a single time. Around 4.8% of the sample rests with the top ten.

The cohort was made up of approximately 670 healthy bone marrow donors. At the time of sampling, every cohort member was nominally healthy, though immune exposures that went unrecorded were likely present. The donor was CMV seropositive and belonged to the group of 250 to 300 seropositive cohort members. A peripheral blood sample was collected from each donor, and TCR beta sequencing was performed on peripheral blood mononuclear cells. Genomic DNA was extracted from the blood cell samples with the Qiagen DNeasy Blood Extraction Kit. Concerning this clone: What antigen it recognizes has not been identified. Within one base of it there is no much larger clone, and no base qualities were kept.

The rearranged chain carries TRBV6-1 and TRBJ1-1, with TRBD1 identical over 8 junction bases. The specimen sequenced was PBMCs. This TCR derives from a girl aged 10 to 17 in good health and CMV-seropositive. CDR3 sequence: CACQQGVKGEAFF. The DNA is TGTGCCTGCCAACAGGGGGTGAAGGGTGAAGCTTTCTTT.